Shown below are 14 T cell receptor beta chains from a single sample sequenced in a study of T-cell reconstitution after alpha-beta-depleted transplantation in children. Unique molecular identifiers were used to barcode this TCRbeta library. One entry per CDR3 protein, called by TCRdb with MiXCR from the PCR reads. The table lists 780,000 or so distinct CDR3 sequences, 15% to 20% of them singletons, with around 5.3% in the top ten. This specimen consisted of PBMCs, mostly from graft donor cells, obtained 360 days after TCRalphabeta/CD19-depleted stem cell transplant. The origin of the receptors is a male patient younger than 18 who had a stem cell transplant for acute lymphoblastic leukemia, so the T cells may come from the graft donor.

This clonotype occurred a few times. The rearrangement joins TRBV12-3 or TRBV12-4 to TRBJ1-2; weak D call: TRBD1 (6 bases). The CDR3 extends over 13 amino acids. The V and J ends lost 2 bases and 9 bases respectively, with 13 bases between them. The CDR3 nucleotides read TGTGCCAGCAGTTTAACGGACAGTACGAGCTACACCTTC. It yields the protein CASSLTDSTSYTF.

The sample holds a few counts of this clonotype. The chain recombines TRBV20-1 with TRBJ2-1; unclear D gene. Trimming took 7 bases from V and 0 from J, leaving 7 bases between them. CDR3 length equals 12 residues. Germline lookup yields CDR1 DFQATT and CDR2 SNEGSKA (reference sequence). The CDR3, as DNA: TGCAGTGGAGCGAACTCCTACAATGAGCAGTTCTTC. It specifies CSGANSYNEQFF.

The rearrangement joins TRBV6-1 to TRBJ2-2; D gene ambiguous. The CDR3 totals 16 residues. Trimming took off 2 bases at V and 4 bases at J, with 14 bases between the two ends. From germline, CDR1 is MNHNS and CDR2 SASEGT. The CDR3 here is CASSEFKGVGTGELFF. CDR3 DNA: TGTGCCAGCAGTGAATTTAAGGGCGTCGGCACCGGGGAGCTGTTTTTT.

This clonotype was counted ten times or more. The chain has TRBV12-3 or TRBV12-4 and TRBJ2-1; D uncertain. This CDR3 spans 11 amino acids. Deletions cut 10 bases from V and 10 bases from J, with 14 bases between. This chain's CDR3 is CATFDAAEQFF. The CDR3, as DNA: TGTGCCACCTTTGATGCAGCCGAGCAGTTCTTC.

The J gene is TRBJ2-1, the V gene TRBV3-1; TRBD2 matches 8 bases. Germline V gene sequence: CDR1 LGHDT, CDR2 YNNKEL (reference sequence). V lost 4 bases, J lost 4 bases, and 6 bases stayed unmatched. The CDR3 loop spans 15 amino acids. CDR3 protein: CASSLAGTIYNEQFF. CDR3 nucleotide sequence: TGTGCCAGCAGCCTAGCGGGGACAATTTACAATGAGCAGTTCTTC.

This clonotype was counted at least ten times. The V gene is TRBV5-1, the J gene TRBJ1-1; D gene ambiguous. The CDR3 length is 17 residues. Germline CDR1 is SGHRS and CDR2 is YFSETQ. The V end was cut by 6 bases, the J end by 1 base, with 22 bases between. CDR3 nucleotides: TGCGCCAGCACCGGACGAATACCTTTCGGGTCGAACACTGAAGCTTTCTTT. Translating it yields CASTGRIPFGSNTEAFF.

The table lists this clonotype with many counts. This chain links TRBV24-1 with TRBJ2-5, with 7 bases aligning to TRBD1. Germline V lookup: CDR1 KGHDR, CDR2 SFDVKD. Losses at the gene ends were 3 bases for V and 2 bases for J; bases not matched to a gene: 8. The CDR3 totals 16 residues. The CDR3 nucleotides are TGTGCCACCAGTGATACGAATAGACAGGGTCAAGAGACCCAGTACTTC. Translated: CATSDTNRQGQETQYF.

This chain joins TRBV5-5 and TRBJ1-2; D is unclear. Trimming left V 2 bases short and J 0 bases short, with 8 bases between. Germline loops: CDR1 SGHKS, CDR2 YYEKEE (reference sequence). The CDR3 consists of 14 residues. CDR3 bases: TGTGCCAGCAGCTTTAACACGGCTAACTATGGCTACACCTTC. Amino acids: CASSFNTANYGYTF.

This chain connects TRBV5-1 to TRBJ1-4; D possibly corresponds to TRBD1 (5 bases). In germline, CDR1 is SGHRS, CDR2 YFSETQ. V was clipped by 5 bases and J by 0 bases, with 8 bases between them. This CDR3 is built from 14 residues. DNA for the CDR3: TGCGCCAGCAGAGGGGACGCAACTAATGAAAAACTGTTTTTT. Amino acids: CASRGDATNEKLFF.

The chain carries TRBV7-2 and TRBJ1-1, with D perhaps TRBD1 (5 bases). CDR3 length equals 15 residues. In germline, CDR1 is SGHTA, CDR2 FQGNSA. Trimming removed 6 bases at V and 4 bases at J, with 18 bases between. The CDR3 sequence is CASSFRRWGTTEAFF. The CDR3 DNA reads as TGTGCCAGCAGTTTCCGGCGGTGGGGGACCACTGAAGCTTTCTTT.

The chain uses TRBV12-3 or TRBV12-4 and TRBJ2-7; tentative D call: TRBD2 (6 bases). Trimming removed 5 bases from V and 2 bases from J, with 25 bases in between. The CDR3 consists of 18 residues. The CDR3 region is CASSVGTLRQTGTYEQYF. The CDR3 DNA reads TGTGCCAGCAGTGTCGGGACTCTTAGACAAACTGGGACCTACGAGCAGTACTTC.

This clonotype was picked up a small number of times. The chain is built from TRBV12-3 or TRBV12-4 and TRBJ2-1; D is possibly TRBD2 (5 bases). V was pared by 6 bases and J by 3 bases, with 15 bases between. The CDR3 sequence is 15 residues long. The CDR3 DNA reads TGTGCCAGCAGAGGAGAGCGGCTAAACTACAATGAGCAGTTCTTC. Encoded protein: CASRGERLNYNEQFF.

The chain is built from TRBV27 and TRBJ2-7, with D perhaps matching TRBD1 (5 bases). Germline V CDR1 and CDR2: MNHEY, SMNVEV (reference sequence). V lost 3 bases, J lost 3 bases, and 21 bases lay in between. The CDR3 length is 17 residues. The CDR3, as DNA: TGTGCCAGCAGTTTGGCGGTAGGGGCTCCCCTTCTCTACGAGCAGTACTTC. It specifies CASSLAVGAPLLYEQYF.

V is TRBV5-1 and J is TRBJ1-1; D might be TRBD1 (5 bases). The CDR3 is 14 amino acids. V lost 2 bases and J lost 10, with 18 bases in between. Germline V gene lookup returns CDR1 SGHRS and CDR2 YFSETQ. The CDR3 sequence: CASSFWDSLGGAFF. CDR3 nucleotide sequence: TGCGCCAGCAGCTTCTGGGACTCCCTTGGAGGAGCTTTCTTT. Supplemented by reference TRBV5-1 and TRBJ1-1, the full variable domain reads KAGVTQTPRYLIKTRGQQVTLSCSPISGHRSVSWYQQTPGQGLQFLFEYFSETQRNKGNFPGRFSGRQFSNSRSEMNVSTLELGDSALYLCASSFWDSLGGAFFGQGTRLTVV.